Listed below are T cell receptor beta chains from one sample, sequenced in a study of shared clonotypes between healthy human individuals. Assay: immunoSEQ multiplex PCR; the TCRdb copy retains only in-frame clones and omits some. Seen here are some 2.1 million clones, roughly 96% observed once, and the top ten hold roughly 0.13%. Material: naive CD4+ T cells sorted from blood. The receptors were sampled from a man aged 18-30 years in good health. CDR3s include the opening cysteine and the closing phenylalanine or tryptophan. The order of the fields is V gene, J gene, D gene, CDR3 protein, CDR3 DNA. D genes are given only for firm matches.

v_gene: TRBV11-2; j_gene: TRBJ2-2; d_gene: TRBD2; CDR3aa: CASSFSGTNTGELFF; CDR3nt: TGTGCCAGCAGCTTTAGCGGGACGAACACCGGGGAGCTGTTTTTT
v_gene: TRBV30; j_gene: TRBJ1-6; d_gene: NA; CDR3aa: CAWSVRQGVGSPLHF; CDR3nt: TGTGCCTGGAGTGTACGCCAGGGAGTGGGTTCACCCCTCCACTTT
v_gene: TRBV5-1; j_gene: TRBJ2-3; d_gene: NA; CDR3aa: CASSLERNTDTQYF; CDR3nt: TGCGCCAGCAGCTTAGAAAGGAACACAGATACGCAGTATTTT
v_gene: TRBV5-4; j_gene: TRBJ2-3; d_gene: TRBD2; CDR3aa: CASSTGLAGNTDTQYF; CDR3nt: TGTGCCAGCAGCACGGGACTAGCGGGGAACACAGATACGCAGTATTTT
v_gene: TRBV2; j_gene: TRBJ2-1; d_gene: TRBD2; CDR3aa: CASGLQRGVLNEQFF; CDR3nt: TGTGCCAGCGGCTTACAGCGGGGGGTTCTCAATGAGCAGTTCTTC
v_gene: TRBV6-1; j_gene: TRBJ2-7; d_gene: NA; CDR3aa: CASSRTNYEQYF; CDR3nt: TGTGCCAGCAGTCGGACAAACTACGAGCAGTACTTC
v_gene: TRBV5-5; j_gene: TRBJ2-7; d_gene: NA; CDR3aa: CASSLIGNEQYF; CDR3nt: TGTGCCAGCAGCTTGATAGGCAACGAGCAGTACTTC
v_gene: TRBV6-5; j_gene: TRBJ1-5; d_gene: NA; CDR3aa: CASSYSREGQQPQHF; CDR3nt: TGTGCCAGCAGTTACTCACGGGAGGGTCAGCAGCCCCAGCATTTT
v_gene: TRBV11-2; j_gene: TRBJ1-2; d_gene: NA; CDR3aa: CASSLAGSGDLYGYTF; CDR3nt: TGTGCCAGCAGCTTAGCTGGGTCGGGGGACCTCTATGGCTACACCTTC
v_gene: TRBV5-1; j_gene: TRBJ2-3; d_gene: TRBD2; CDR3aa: CASSISGSRDTQYF; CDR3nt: TGCGCCAGCAGCATAAGCGGGAGCAGAGATACGCAGTATTTT
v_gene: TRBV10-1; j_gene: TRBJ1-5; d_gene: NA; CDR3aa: CASSEGGVGQPQHF; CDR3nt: TGCGCCAGCAGTGAAGGGGGAGTGGGTCAGCCCCAGCATTTT